This TCR beta chain stems from a study of CD8 T cells in ankylosing spondylitis. Points from the study as a whole: Clones tied to disease were said to be significantly enriched in matched ankylosing spondylitis synovial fluid.

The length of the CDR3 is 14 residues. V lost 4 bases, J lost 9 bases, and 13 bases lay in between. TCRdb passed the 5' RACE reads through MiXCR, listing each CDR3 protein once. The sample holds approximately 100,000 distinct CDR3 sequences, about 8.3% seen once. The sample holds many counts of this clonotype. Its antigen is not identified. Sequencing was carried out using blood, either unsorted or a sorted T cell fraction (not recorded which). This receptor was obtained from a male donor with ankylosing spondylitis or in good health (not recorded which). The rearrangement links TRBV12-3 or TRBV12-4 to TRBJ1-6; D possibly corresponds to TRBD1 (5 bases). CDR3 coding DNA: TGTGCCAGCAGTTCCGGGCAGGGAATTTCACCCCTCCACTTT. Translation gives CASSSGQGISPLHF.